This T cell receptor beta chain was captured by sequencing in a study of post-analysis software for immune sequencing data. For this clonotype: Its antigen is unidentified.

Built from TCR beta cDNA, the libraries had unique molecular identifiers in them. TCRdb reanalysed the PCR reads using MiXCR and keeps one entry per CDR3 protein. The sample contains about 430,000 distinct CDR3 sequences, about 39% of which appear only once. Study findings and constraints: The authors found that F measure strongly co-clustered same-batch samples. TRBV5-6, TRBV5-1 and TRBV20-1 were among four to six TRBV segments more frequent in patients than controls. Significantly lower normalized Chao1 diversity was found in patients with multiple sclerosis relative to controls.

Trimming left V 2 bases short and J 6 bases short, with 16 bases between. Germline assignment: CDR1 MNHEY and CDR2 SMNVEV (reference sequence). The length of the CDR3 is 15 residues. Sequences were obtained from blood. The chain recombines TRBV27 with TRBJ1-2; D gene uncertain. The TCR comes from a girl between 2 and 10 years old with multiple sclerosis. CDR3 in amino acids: CASSLNEGFGDGYTF. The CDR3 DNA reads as TGTGCCAGCAGTTTAAATGAGGGTTTTGGGGATGGCTACACCTTC.